A selection of T cell receptor beta chains follows, all from one sample in a study of control samples from healthy donors and cancer patients. Libraries were prepared by immunoSEQ multiplex PCR; TCRdb keeps only in-frame clonotypes and omits some of them. The data show approximately 140,000 clones, approximately 94% seen once. Sequencing was done on a sample of blood. The origin of the receptors is a man younger than 30 in good health. Both conserved end residues are part of each CDR3. The order of the fields is J gene, D gene, clone size, V gene, CDR3 protein, CDR3 DNA. D genes are given only for firm matches. The size entry is marked missing in some rows and otherwise reads once, few, many or a size class.

J: TRBJ2-5
D: -
size: -
V: TRBV2
CDR3: CASREHREETQYF
DNA: TGTGCCAGCAGGGAGCACAGGGAAGAGACCCAGTACTTC

J: TRBJ1-1
D: -
size: -
V: TRBV9
CDR3: CASSVVETNTEAFF
DNA: TGTGCCAGCAGCGTAGTCGAAACGAACACTGAAGCTTTCTTT

J: TRBJ1-2
D: TRBD1
size: -
V: TRBV6-6
CDR3: CASSYPTDRGRGYTF
DNA: TGTGCCAGCAGTTACCCTACCGACAGGGGGCGGGGCTACACCTTC

J: TRBJ2-5
D: -
size: -
V: TRBV7-6
CDR3: CASSLELYPQETQYF
DNA: TGTGCCAGCAGCTTAGAGTTGTACCCCCAAGAGACCCAGTACTTC

J: TRBJ1-2
D: -
size: -
V: TRBV7-9
CDR3: CAIGNDATNGYTF
DNA: TGTGCCATCGGAAACGACGCCACGAATGGCTACACCTTC

J: TRBJ1-5
D: -
size: -
V: TRBV6-6
CDR3: CASTVGTVQPQHF
DNA: TGTGCCAGCACTGTAGGGACGGTACAGCCCCAGCATTTT

J: TRBJ2-7
D: TRBD1
size: -
V: TRBV28
CDR3: CASIPHPQIVRDSASYEQYF
DNA: TGTGCCAGCATTCCACACCCTCAGATAGTACGGGACAGTGCCTCCTACGAGCAGTACTTC

J: TRBJ2-5
D: -
size: -
V: TRBV5-6
CDR3: CASSGTATTQYF
DNA: TGTGCCAGCAGCGGGACGGCCACGACCCAGTACTTC

J: TRBJ2-1
D: TRBD1
size: -
V: TRBV13
CDR3: CASSSGQGPYNEQFF
DNA: TGTGCCAGCAGCTCCGGACAGGGACCTTACAATGAGCAGTTCTTC

J: TRBJ2-7
D: -
size: -
V: TRBV10-3
CDR3: CAIKRVDEQYF
DNA: TGTGCCATCAAGCGTGTCGACGAGCAGTACTTC

J: TRBJ2-3
D: TRBD1
size: -
V: TRBV11-1
CDR3: CASRRTGQDTDTQYF
DNA: TGTGCCAGCAGGAGAACGGGACAGGACACAGATACGCAGTATTTT

J: TRBJ2-7
D: -
size: -
V: TRBV25-1
CDR3: CASSDRTADEQYF
DNA: TGTGCCAGCAGTGACCGGACAGCCGACGAGCAGTACTTC

J: TRBJ1-2
D: -
size: -
V: TRBV25-1
CDR3: CASSVGTLAYGYTF
DNA: TGTGCCAGCAGTGTGGGGACACTGGCTTATGGCTACACCTTC

J: TRBJ2-1
D: TRBD2
size: once
V: TRBV11-2
CDR3: CASSFLAGYNEQFF
DNA: TGTGCCAGCAGCTTCCTAGCGGGGTACAATGAGCAGTTCTTC

J: TRBJ1-1
D: TRBD1
size: -
V: TRBV28
CDR3: CASTRTGRLAEAFF
DNA: TGTGCCAGCACTCGGACAGGGAGGCTCGCTGAAGCTTTCTTT

J: TRBJ1-3
D: -
size: once
V: TRBV28
CDR3: CASNSPGTIYF
DNA: TGTGCCAGCAACTCACCTGGCACCATATATTTT

J: TRBJ1-2
D: -
size: -
V: TRBV11-2
CDR3: CASSLELPRRGYTF
DNA: TGTGCCAGCAGCTTAGAGCTCCCCCGGCGGGGCTACACCTTC

J: TRBJ2-2
D: -
size: -
V: TRBV4-3
CDR3: CASSQEVPPLTGELFF
DNA: TGCGCCAGCAGCCAAGAGGTCCCTCCACTCACCGGGGAGCTGTTTTTT

J: TRBJ1-5
D: TRBD1
size: -
V: TRBV5-1
CDR3: CASSFAGGANQPQHF
DNA: TGCGCCAGCAGCTTTGCAGGGGGAGCGAACCAGCCCCAGCATTTT

J: TRBJ1-6
D: -
size: -
V: TRBV5-1
CDR3: CASSLEATVTLHF
DNA: TGCGCCAGCAGCTTGGAGGCTACAGTGACCCTCCACTTT

J: TRBJ2-1
D: -
size: -
V: TRBV27
CDR3: CASYPAGAGNEQFF
DNA: TGTGCCAGCTACCCAGCCGGGGCGGGGAATGAGCAGTTCTTC

J: TRBJ1-2
D: TRBD1
size: -
V: TRBV11-2
CDR3: CASSYGTGTNYGYTF
DNA: TGTGCCAGCAGCTACGGGACAGGAACTAACTATGGCTACACCTTC

J: TRBJ1-1
D: TRBD1
size: -
V: TRBV4-1
CDR3: CASSPNDGQGLNTEAFF
DNA: TGCGCCAGCAGCCCCAATGATGGACAGGGTCTGAACACTGAAGCTTTCTTT

J: TRBJ2-4
D: TRBD1
size: -
V: TRBV2
CDR3: CASNPVDRAYF
DNA: TGTGCCAGCAACCCCGTGGACAGGGCTTACTTC

J: TRBJ1-1
D: -
size: -
V: TRBV19
CDR3: CASSRGLFSAGHPAPEAFF
DNA: TGTGCCAGTAGTCGAGGCCTTTTCTCCGCTGGACATCCAGCCCCTGAAGCTTTCTTT

J: TRBJ1-6
D: -
size: -
V: TRBV7-2
CDR3: CASSPDRSSYNSPLHF
DNA: TGTGCCAGCAGCCCGGACAGAAGCTCCTATAATTCACCCCTCCACTTT

J: TRBJ2-1
D: -
size: -
V: TRBV4-1
CDR3: CASSQEMKGPRQFF
DNA: TGCGCCAGCAGCCAAGAAATGAAGGGCCCAAGGCAGTTCTTC

J: TRBJ1-1
D: -
size: -
V: TRBV5-4
CDR3: CASSDGSEAFF
DNA: TGTGCCAGCAGTGATGGGTCAGAAGCTTTCTTT

J: TRBJ2-2
D: -
size: -
V: TRBV6-5
CDR3: CASSYSPATGELFF
DNA: TGTGCCAGCAGTTACTCCCCCGCCACCGGGGAGCTGTTTTTT

J: TRBJ1-2
D: -
size: once
V: TRBV30
CDR3: CAWSNSYGYTF
DNA: TGTGCCTGGAGTAACAGCTATGGCTACACCTTC

J: TRBJ1-1
D: -
size: -
V: TRBV9
CDR3: CASSVVSRGEAFF
DNA: TGTGCCAGCAGCGTAGTTTCCAGGGGTGAAGCTTTCTTT

J: TRBJ1-5
D: -
size: -
V: TRBV11-2
CDR3: CASSLGWSNQPQHF
DNA: TGTGCCAGCAGCTTAGGCTGGAGCAATCAGCCCCAGCATTTT

J: TRBJ1-2
D: TRBD1
size: -
V: TRBV7-8
CDR3: CASSSEDREENDYGYTF
DNA: TGTGCCAGCAGCTCTGAAGACAGGGAGGAAAACGACTATGGCTACACCTTC

J: TRBJ2-5
D: TRBD2
size: -
V: TRBV6-5
CDR3: CASRTRGLQETQYF
DNA: TGTGCCAGCAGAACGCGGGGGTTGCAAGAGACCCAGTACTTC

J: TRBJ1-4
D: -
size: -
V: TRBV30
CDR3: CAWSVIGGKLFF
DNA: TGTGCCTGGAGTGTAATAGGAGGAAAACTGTTTTTT

J: TRBJ2-1
D: -
size: -
V: TRBV7-3
CDR3: CASSPRPSEAYNEQFF
DNA: TGTGCCAGCAGCCCTCGCCCTTCCGAGGCCTACAATGAGCAGTTCTTC

J: TRBJ1-5
D: -
size: -
V: TRBV21-1
CDR3: CALTGDGQPQHF
DNA: TGTGCCTTAACAGGGGATGGTCAGCCCCAGCATTTT

J: TRBJ2-2
D: TRBD1
size: -
V: TRBV18
CDR3: CASSLQRTGPTTGELFF
DNA: TGTGCCAGCTCACTTCAGCGGACAGGGCCTACCACCGGGGAGCTGTTTTTT